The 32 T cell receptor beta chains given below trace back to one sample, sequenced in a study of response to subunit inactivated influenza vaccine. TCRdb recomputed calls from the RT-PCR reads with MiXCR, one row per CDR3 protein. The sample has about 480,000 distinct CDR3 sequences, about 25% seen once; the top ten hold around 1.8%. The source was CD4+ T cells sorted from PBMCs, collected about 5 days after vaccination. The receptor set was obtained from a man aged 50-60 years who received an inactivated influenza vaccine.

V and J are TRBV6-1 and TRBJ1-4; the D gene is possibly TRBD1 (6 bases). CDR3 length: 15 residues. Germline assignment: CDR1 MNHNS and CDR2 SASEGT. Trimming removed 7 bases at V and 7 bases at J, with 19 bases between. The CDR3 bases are TGTGCCAGCAAAAGGACAGTGGGCGTACCTGAAAAACTGTTTTTT. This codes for CASKRTVGVPEKLFF.

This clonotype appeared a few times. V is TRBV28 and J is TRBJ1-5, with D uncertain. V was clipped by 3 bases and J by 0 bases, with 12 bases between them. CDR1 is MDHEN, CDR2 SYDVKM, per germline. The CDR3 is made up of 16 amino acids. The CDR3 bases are TGTGCCAGCAGTTTTCAGGAGCTCTTTAGCAATCAGCCCCAGCATTTT. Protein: CASSFQELFSNQPQHF. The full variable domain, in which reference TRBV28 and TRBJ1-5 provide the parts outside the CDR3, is DVKVTQSSRYLVKRTGEKVFLECVQDMDHENMFWYRQDPGLGLRLIYFSYDVKMKEKGDIPEGYSVSREKKERFSLILESASTNQTSMYLCASSFQELFSNQPQHFGDGTRLSIL.

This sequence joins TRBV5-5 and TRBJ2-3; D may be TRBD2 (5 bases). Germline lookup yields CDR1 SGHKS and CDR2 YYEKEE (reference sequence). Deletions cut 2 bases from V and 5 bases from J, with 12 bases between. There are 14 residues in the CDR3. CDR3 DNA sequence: TGTGCCAGCAGCTTTGGACTCGGAGGAGATACGCAGTATTTT. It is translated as CASSFGLGGDTQYF.

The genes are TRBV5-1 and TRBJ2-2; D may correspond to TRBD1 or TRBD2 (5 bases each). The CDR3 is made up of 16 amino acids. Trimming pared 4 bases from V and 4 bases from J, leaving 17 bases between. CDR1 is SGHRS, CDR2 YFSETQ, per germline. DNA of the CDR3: TGCGCCAGCAGCAGGACCGGGACCGAGGGCACCGGGGAGCTGTTTTTT. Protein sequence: CASSRTGTEGTGELFF.

Written as DNA, the CDR3 is TGCAGTGCTAGTCGTAGCGTAGGCACAGATACGCAGTATTTT. Its translation: CSASRSVGTDTQYF. The chain carries TRBV20-1 and TRBJ2-3; tentative D call: TRBD2 (5 bases). Looked up from germline, CDR1 is DFQATT and CDR2 is SNEGSKA (reference sequence). With 3 bases removed from V and 1 base from J, the gap between germline ends came to 11 bases. CDR3 size: 14 residues.

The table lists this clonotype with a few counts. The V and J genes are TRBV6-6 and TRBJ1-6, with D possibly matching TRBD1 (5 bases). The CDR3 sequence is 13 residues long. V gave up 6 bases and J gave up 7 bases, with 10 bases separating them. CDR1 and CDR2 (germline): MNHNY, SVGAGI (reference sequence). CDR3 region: CASRDSGNSPLHF. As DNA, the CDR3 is TGTGCCAGCAGGGATTCAGGGAATTCACCCCTCCACTTT.

The CDR3 region is CASSHKQGAWETQYF. Here the CDR3 DNA reads TGTGCCAGCAGCCACAAACAGGGGGCTTGGGAGACCCAGTACTTC. The V call is TRBV3-1, the J call TRBJ2-5; TRBD1 agrees at 9 bases. CDR3 length: 15 amino acids. V was clipped by 3 bases and J by 5 bases; unmatched bases: 7. Germline lookup yields CDR1 LGHDT and CDR2 YNNKEL (reference sequence).

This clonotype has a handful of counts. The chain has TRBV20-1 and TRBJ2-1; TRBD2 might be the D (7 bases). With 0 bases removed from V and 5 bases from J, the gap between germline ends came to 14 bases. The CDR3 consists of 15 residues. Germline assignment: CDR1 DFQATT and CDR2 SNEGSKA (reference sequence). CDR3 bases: TGCAGTGCTAGAGATGGGGGGGGCCTAAACAATGAGCAGTTCTTC. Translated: CSARDGGGLNNEQFF.

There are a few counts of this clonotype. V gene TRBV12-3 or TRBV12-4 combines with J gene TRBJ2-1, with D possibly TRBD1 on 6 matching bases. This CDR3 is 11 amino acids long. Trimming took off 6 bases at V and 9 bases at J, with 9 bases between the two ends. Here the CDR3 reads CASRLGGEQFF. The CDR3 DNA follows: TGTGCCAGCAGACTAGGGGGTGAGCAGTTCTTC.

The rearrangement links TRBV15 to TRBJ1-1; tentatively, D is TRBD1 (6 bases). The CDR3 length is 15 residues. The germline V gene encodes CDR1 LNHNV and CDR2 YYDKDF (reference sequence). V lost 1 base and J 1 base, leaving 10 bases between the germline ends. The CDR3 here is CATSRGRGANTEAFF. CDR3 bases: TGTGCCACCAGCAGAGGCAGGGGAGCGAACACTGAAGCTTTCTTT. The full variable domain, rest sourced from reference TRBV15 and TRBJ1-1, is DAMVIQNPRYQVTQFGKPVTLSCSQTLNHNVMYWYQQKSSQAPKLLFHYYDKDFNNEADTPDNFQSRRPNTSFCFLDIRSPGLGDTAMYLCATSRGRGANTEAFFGQGTRLTVV.

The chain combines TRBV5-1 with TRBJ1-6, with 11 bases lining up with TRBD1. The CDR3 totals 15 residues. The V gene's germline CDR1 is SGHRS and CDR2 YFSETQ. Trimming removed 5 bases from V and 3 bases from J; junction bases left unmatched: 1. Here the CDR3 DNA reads TGCGCCAGCAGAGGGACAGGGGGCTATAATTCACCCCTCCACTTT. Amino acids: CASRGTGGYNSPLHF.

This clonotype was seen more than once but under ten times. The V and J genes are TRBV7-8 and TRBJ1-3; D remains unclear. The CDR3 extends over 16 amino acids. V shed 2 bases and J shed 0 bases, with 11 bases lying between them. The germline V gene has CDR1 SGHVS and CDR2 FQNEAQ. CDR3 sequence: CASSLRRVSSGNTIYF. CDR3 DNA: TGTGCCAGCAGCTTAAGGAGGGTTAGCTCTGGAAACACCATATATTTT.

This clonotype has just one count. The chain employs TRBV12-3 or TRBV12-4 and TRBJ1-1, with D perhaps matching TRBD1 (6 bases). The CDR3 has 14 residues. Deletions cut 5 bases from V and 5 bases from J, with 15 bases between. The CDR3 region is CASSAPQGGTEAFF. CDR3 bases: TGTGCCAGCAGTGCCCCACAGGGAGGGACTGAAGCTTTCTTT.

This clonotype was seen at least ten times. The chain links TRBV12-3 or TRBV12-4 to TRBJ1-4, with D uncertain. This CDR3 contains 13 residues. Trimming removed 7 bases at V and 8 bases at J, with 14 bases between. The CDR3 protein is CASIRTLGEKLFF. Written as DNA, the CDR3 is TGTGCCAGCATCCGGACCCTGGGGGAAAAACTGTTTTTT.

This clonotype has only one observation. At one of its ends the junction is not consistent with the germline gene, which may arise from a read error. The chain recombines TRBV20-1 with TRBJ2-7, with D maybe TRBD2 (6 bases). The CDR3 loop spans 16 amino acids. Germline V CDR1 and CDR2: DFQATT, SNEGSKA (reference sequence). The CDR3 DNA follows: TGCTGTGCTAGAGACGCGGGGCCCGTCACGGTCTACGAGCAGTACTTC. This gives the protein CCARDAGPVTVYEQYF.

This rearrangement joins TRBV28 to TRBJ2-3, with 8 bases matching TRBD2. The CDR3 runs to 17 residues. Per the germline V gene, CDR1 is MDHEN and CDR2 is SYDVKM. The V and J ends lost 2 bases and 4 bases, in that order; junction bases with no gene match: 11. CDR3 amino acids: CASSLTKLAGSPDTQYF. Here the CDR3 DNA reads TGTGCCAGCAGTTTAACCAAATTAGCGGGATCCCCAGATACGCAGTATTTT.

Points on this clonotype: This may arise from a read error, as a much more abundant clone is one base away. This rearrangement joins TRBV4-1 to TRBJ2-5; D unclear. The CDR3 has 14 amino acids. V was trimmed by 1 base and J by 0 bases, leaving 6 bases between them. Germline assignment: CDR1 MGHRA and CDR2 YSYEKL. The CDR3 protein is CASSQGLNQETQYF. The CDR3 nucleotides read TGCGCCAGCAGCCAAGGACTTAACCAAGAGACCCAGTACTTC.

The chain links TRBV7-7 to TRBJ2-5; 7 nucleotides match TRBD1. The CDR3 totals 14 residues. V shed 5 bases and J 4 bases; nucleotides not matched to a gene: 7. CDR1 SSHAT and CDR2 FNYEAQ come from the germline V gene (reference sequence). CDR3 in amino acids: CASSKGTAPETQYF. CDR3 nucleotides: TGTGCCAGCAGCAAGGGGACAGCCCCAGAGACCCAGTACTTC.

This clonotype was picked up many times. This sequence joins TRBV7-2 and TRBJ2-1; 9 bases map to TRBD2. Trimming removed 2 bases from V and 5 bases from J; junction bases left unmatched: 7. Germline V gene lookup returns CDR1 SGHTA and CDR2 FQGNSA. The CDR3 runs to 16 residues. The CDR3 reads CASSLRAGGQNNEQFF. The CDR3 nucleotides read TGTGCCAGCAGCTTAAGGGCGGGAGGGCAGAACAATGAGCAGTTCTTC.

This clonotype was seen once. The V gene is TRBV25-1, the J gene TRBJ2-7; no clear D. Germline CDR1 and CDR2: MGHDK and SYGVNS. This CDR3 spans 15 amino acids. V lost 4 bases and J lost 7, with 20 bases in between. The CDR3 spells CASSGSVAHHWEQYF. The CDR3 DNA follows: TGTGCCAGCAGTGGAAGTGTTGCACACCACTGGGAGCAGTACTTC.

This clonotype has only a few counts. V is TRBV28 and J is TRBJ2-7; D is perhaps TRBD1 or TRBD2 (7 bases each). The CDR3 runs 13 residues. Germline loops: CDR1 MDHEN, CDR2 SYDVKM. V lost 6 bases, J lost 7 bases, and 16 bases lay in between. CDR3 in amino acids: CASRGGTVGEQYF. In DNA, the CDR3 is TGTGCCAGCAGGGGGGGGACAGTCGGTGAGCAGTACTTC.

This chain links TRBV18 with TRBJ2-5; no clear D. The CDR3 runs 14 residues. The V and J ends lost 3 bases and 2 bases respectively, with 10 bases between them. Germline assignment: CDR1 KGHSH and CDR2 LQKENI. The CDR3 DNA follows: TGTGCCAGCTCACCCGGGCAGAGGCAAGAGACCCAGTACTTC. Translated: CASSPGQRQETQYF.

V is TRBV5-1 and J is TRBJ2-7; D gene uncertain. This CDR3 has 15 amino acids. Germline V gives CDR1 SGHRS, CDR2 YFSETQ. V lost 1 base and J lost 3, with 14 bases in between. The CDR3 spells CASSLRRAQGYEQYF. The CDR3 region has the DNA TGCGCCAGCAGCTTGAGAAGGGCCCAAGGCTACGAGCAGTACTTC. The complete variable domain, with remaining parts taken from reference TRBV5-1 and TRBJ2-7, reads KAGVTQTPRYLIKTRGQQVTLSCSPISGHRSVSWYQQTPGQGLQFLFEYFSETQRNKGNFPGRFSGRQFSNSRSEMNVSTLELGDSALYLCASSLRRAQGYEQYFGPGTRLTVT.

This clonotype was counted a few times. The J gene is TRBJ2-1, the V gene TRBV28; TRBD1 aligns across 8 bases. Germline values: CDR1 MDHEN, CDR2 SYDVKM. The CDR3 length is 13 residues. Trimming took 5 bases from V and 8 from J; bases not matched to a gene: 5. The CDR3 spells CASSGQGIDEQFF. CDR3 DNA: TGTGCCAGCAGTGGACAGGGTATCGATGAGCAGTTCTTC.

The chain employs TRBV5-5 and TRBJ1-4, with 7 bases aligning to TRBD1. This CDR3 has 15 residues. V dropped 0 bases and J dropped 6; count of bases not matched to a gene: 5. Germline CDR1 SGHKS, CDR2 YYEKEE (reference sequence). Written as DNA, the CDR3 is TGTGCCAGCAGCTTGGATGGGACAGCACATGAAAAACTGTTTTTT. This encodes CASSLDGTAHEKLFF.

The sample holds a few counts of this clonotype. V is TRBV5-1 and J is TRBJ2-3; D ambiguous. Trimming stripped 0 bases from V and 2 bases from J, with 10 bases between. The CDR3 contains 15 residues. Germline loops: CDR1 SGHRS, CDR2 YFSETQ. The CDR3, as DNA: TGCGCCAGCAGCTTGGATGACGGCCACACAGATACGCAGTATTTT. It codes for CASSLDDGHTDTQYF.

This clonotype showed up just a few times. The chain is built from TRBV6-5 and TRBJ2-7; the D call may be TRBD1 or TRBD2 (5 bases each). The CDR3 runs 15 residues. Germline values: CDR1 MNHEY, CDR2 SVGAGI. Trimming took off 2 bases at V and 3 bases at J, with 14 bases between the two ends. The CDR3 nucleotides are TGTGCCAGCAGTTACCGAATGGGACGGATCTACGAGCAGTACTTC. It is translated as CASSYRMGRIYEQYF.

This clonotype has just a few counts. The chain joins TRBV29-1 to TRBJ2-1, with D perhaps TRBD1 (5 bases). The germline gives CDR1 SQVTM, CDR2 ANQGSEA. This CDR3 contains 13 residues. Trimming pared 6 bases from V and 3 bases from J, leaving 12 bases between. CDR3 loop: CSVQGDLYNEQFF. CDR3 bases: TGCAGCGTGCAGGGTGACCTCTACAATGAGCAGTTCTTC.

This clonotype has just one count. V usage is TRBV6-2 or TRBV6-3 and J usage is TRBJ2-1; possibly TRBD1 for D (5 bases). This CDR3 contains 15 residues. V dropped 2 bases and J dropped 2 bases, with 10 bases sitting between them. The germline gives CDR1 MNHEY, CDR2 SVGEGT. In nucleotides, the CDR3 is TGTGCCAGCAGTTACAAGGGGCCGCCCTACAATGAGCAGTTCTTC. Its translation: CASSYKGPPYNEQFF.

The CDR3 loop is CSAAGTGQETQYF. The DNA of the CDR3 is TGCAGTGCCGCGGGGACAGGTCAAGAGACCCAGTACTTC. The gene calls are TRBV20-1 and TRBJ2-5, with 8 bases lining up with TRBD1. Trimming took 6 bases from V and 2 from J; bases not matched to a gene: 5. This CDR3 is built from 13 residues. Germline-derived CDR1 and CDR2 are DFQATT and SNEGSKA (reference sequence).

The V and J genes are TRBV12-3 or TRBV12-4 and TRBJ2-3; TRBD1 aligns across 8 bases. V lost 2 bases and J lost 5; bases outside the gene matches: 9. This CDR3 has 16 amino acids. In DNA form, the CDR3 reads TGTGCCAGCAGTTTAAAGTGGCAGGGGGCGGGAGATACGCAGTATTTT. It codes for CASSLKWQGAGDTQYF.

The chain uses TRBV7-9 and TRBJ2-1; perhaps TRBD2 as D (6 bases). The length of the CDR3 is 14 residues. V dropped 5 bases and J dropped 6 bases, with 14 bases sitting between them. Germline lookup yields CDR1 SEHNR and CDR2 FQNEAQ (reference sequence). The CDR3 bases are TGTGCCAGCAGCCCGGCGGGACCCGTCAATGAGCAGTTCTTC. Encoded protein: CASSPAGPVNEQFF.